Sequencing of this T cell receptor (beta chain) was carried out in a study of T cell repertoires in cytomegalovirus infection. About the study: Based on public TCR beta signatures, there were indications of CMV infection and of a matching HLA type. Study-level points and caveats: CMV-specific TCR beta clonotypes restricted by HLA-C dominated the ex vivo response.

From the reads, TCRdb called clonotypes with MiXCR, one entry per CDR3 protein. In the table there are about 70,000 distinct CDR3 sequences, around 20% of which are singletons. The CDR3 spans 17 residues. The germline gives CDR1 MGHRA, CDR2 YSYEKL. With regard to this clonotype: Its target is not known. One junction end does not reproduce the germline sequence, and a read error may be involved.

The sequence was obtained from a human donor in good health (CMV status not recorded). Some clones in this sample may be carry-over from other donors' samples. This chain joins TRBV4-1 and TRBJ2-2; 9 nucleotides agree with TRBD2. The sample in question was CD8+ T cells from cultured PBMCs, obtained from culture after CMV antigen stimulation. The CDR3 loop reads CASSLPGLALNTGELFF. The CDR3 DNA sequence: TGTGCCAGCAGCCTCCCGGGACTAGCATTGAACACCGGGGAGCTGTTTTTT.